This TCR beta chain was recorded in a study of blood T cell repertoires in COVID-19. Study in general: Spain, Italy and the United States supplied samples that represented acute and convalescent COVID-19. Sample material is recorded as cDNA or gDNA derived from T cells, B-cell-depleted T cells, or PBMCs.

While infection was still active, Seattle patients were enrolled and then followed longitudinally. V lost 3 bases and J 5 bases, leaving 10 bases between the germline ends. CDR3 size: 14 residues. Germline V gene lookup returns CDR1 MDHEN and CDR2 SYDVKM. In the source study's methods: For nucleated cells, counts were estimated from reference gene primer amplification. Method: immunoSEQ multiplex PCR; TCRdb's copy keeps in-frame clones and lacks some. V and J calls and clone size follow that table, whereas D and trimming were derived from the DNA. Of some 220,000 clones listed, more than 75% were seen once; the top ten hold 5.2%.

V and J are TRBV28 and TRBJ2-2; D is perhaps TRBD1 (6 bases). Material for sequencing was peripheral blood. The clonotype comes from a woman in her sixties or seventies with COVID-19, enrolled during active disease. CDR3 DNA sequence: TGTGCCAGCAGTTTGTCAGGGGTTACCGGGGAGCTGTTTTTT. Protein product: CASSLSGVTGELFF.